The rows below give T cell receptor beta chains drawn from one sample of a study of shared clonotypes between healthy human individuals. Sequencing used immunoSEQ multiplex PCR; TCRdb keeps in-frame clones, though not all of them. This table has some 1,400,000 clones, roughly 96% appearing once. The sequenced material came from naive CD4+ T cells sorted from blood. The receptor source for this set is a young man in good health. Both conserved end residues are part of each CDR3. The order of the fields is J gene, clone size, D gene, V gene, CDR3 DNA, CDR3 protein. D genes are given only for firm matches. A row's size may be missing; if present it is once, few, many or a size class.

TRBJ2-5 . TRBD1 TRBV2 TGTGCCAGCAGCAACAGGGGGACGGAGACCCAGTACTTC CASSNRGTETQYF
TRBJ2-1 . TRBD1 TRBV7-9 TGTGCCAGCAGCTTATACTTGGGACAGGGTCTCCATGAGCAGTTCTTC CASSLYLGQGLHEQFF
TRBJ2-3 . . TRBV11-2 TGTGCCAGCAGCCAATCAAGGACAACAGATACGCAGTATTTT CASSQSRTTDTQYF
TRBJ2-7 . TRBD1 TRBV6-6 TGTGCCAGTGGCCAGTCGACAGGGGGCGCGCGTCTCCGGCAGTACTTC CASGQSTGGARLRQYF
TRBJ2-7 . TRBD2 TRBV2 TGTGCCAGCAGTGCCCCCCCCGGACTAGCGGGAGCCTACGAGCAGTACTTC CASSAPPGLAGAYEQYF
TRBJ2-3 . . TRBV4-3 TGCGCCAGCAGCCAAGATCTCGGGGGTATGGGTCGAGCAGATACGCAGTATTTT CASSQDLGGMGRADTQYF
TRBJ2-1 once . TRBV27 TGTGCCAGCAGTTCACTTTACAATGAGCAGTTCTTC CASSSLYNEQFF
TRBJ1-4 . . TRBV5-1 TGCGCCAGCAGCTTGTCTCAGCAAGGGACCAATGAAAAACTGTTTTTT CASSLSQQGTNEKLFF
TRBJ2-5 . . TRBV5-1 TGCGCCAGCAGCGACGAGACGCAAGAGACCCAGTACTTC CASSDETQETQYF
TRBJ2-5 . . TRBV27 TGTGCCAGCAGTTTATCGGGATACCAAGAGACCCAGTACTTC CASSLSGYQETQYF
TRBJ1-5 . . TRBV7-2 TGTGCCAGCAGCTTGGAGGGGGGACGGAATCAGCCCCAGCATTTT CASSLEGGRNQPQHF
TRBJ2-7 . . TRBV6-4 TGTGCCAGCAGTGACCTCGGGGTGACCTACGAGCAGTACTTC CASSDLGVTYEQYF
TRBJ2-2 . TRBD2 TRBV5-1 TGCGCCAGCAGCCCGACATTCGAACTAGCGGGAGGTGCCGGGGAGCTGTTTTTT CASSPTFELAGGAGELFF
TRBJ1-5 . . TRBV28 TGTGCCGGGGGGGGGCTGGGCAATCAGCCCCAGCATTTT CAGGGLGNQPQHF
TRBJ1-5 . . TRBV5-1 TGCGCCAGCAGCTTGGAGTCCGGGACTCAGCCCCAGCATTTT CASSLESGTQPQHF
TRBJ2-7 . . TRBV2 TGTGCCAGCAGTGCGAGAGGGGCAGACTACGAGCAGTACTTC CASSARGADYEQYF
TRBJ2-3 . . TRBV6-5 TGTGCCAGCAGTTACGGAGTCACAGATACGCAGTATTTT CASSYGVTDTQYF
TRBJ2-7 . . TRBV6-5 TGTGCCAGCAGTTATCGATTCGAGCAGTACTTC CASSYRFEQYF
TRBJ1-2 . TRBD1 TRBV4-2 TGTGCCAGCAGCCAACTGCGGGACAGGGTTTCTGGCTACACCTTC CASSQLRDRVSGYTF
TRBJ1-4 . TRBD1 TRBV7-2 TGTGCCAGCAGTCAGACAGGGATTACTAATGAAAAACTGTTTTTT CASSQTGITNEKLFF
TRBJ2-5 . . TRBV11-2 TGTGCCAGCGGCAAAACTTTACAGGGTACGGAGGAGACCCAGTACTTC CASGKTLQGTEETQYF
TRBJ2-1 . . TRBV10-2 TGCGCCAGCCAGGACCCATTGCGGCGGGATTCCTACAATGAGCAGTTCTTC CASQDPLRRDSYNEQFF
TRBJ2-1 once TRBD2 TRBV7-9 TGTGCCAGCAGCTTCTTACTAGCGAGTTACAATGAGCAGTTCTTC CASSFLLASYNEQFF
TRBJ2-7 . TRBD1 TRBV7-2 TGTGCCAGTCAACCGGACAGGATATACGAGCAGTACTTC CASQPDRIYEQYF
TRBJ2-5 . TRBD1 TRBV19 TGTGCCAGTAGTGCCCAGGGGGTCTCGGAGACCCAGTACTTC CASSAQGVSETQYF
TRBJ2-5 . . TRBV7-6 TGTGCCAGCCTGGGGCTCCCCCAAGAGACCCAGTACTTC CASLGLPQETQYF
TRBJ1-5 . . TRBV6-6 TGTGCCAGCAGCCCTAAGTTGGTCAATCAGCCCCAGCATTTT CASSPKLVNQPQHF
TRBJ2-1 . . TRBV5-1 TGCGCCAGCAGCTTAGGGACCTCCTCCTACAATGAGCAGTTCTTC CASSLGTSSYNEQFF
TRBJ2-7 . . TRBV6-4 TGTGCCAGCAGTGGATGGGTCTGCGAGCAGTACTTC CASSGWVCEQYF
TRBJ2-7 . . TRBV27 TGTGCCAGCAGTTTATCCCAGGGGTCCCTATCCTACGAGCAGTACTTC CASSLSQGSLSYEQYF
TRBJ2-5 . . TRBV6-1 TGTGCCAGCAGATCAAGCAGTCAAGAGACCCAGTACTTC CASRSSSQETQYF
TRBJ2-3 . . TRBV25-1 TGTGCCAGCAGAGACGGTAACACAGATACGCAGTATTTT CASRDGNTDTQYF
TRBJ2-1 . TRBD2 TRBV28 TGTGCCAGCAGTAAAACCTCCCCGGGACTAGCGGGATCTGAGCAGTTCTTC CASSKTSPGLAGSEQFF
TRBJ1-5 . . TRBV27 TGTGCCAGCAGCACCGGGCCCTATAGCAATCAGCCCCAGCATTTT CASSTGPYSNQPQHF
TRBJ1-4 . TRBD1 TRBV7-9 TGTGCCAGCAGCTTGACTCCGGGACAGCCGGAAAAACTGTTTTTT CASSLTPGQPEKLFF
TRBJ2-1 . . TRBV20-1 TGCAGTGCTACCTGGTACAATGAGCAGTTCTTC CSATWYNEQFF
TRBJ2-2 . . TRBV4-3 TGCGCCAGCAGCCAAGGAGATACGAACACCGGGGAGCTGTTTTTT CASSQGDTNTGELFF
TRBJ2-1 . . TRBV4-3 TGCGCCAGCAGCCAAGATCTTAGGGTTAGTAGCGAGCAGTTCTTC CASSQDLRVSSEQFF
TRBJ2-1 . TRBD2 TRBV7-3 TGTGCCAGCAGCTTGGGACTAGCGGGAGAGGGGGAGCAGTTCTTC CASSLGLAGEGEQFF
TRBJ1-5 . . TRBV7-2 TGTGCCAGCAGCTTAGCGGCGGTCGGGCAGCCCCAGCATTTT CASSLAAVGQPQHF
TRBJ1-2 . . TRBV25-1 TGTGCCAGCAGTGAATTGGGCCAGGGTCGCGGCTACACCTTC CASSELGQGRGYTF
TRBJ1-3 . . TRBV19 TGTGCCAGTACCAAAAGATCGGGGCAAGGAAACACCATATATTTT CASTKRSGQGNTIYF